Sequencing of this T cell receptor beta chain was carried out in a study of T cells in Graves' hyperthyroidism and ophthalmopathy. The CDR3 totals 18 residues. Deletions cut 0 bases from V and 3 bases from J, with 20 bases between. Looked up from germline, CDR1 is LNHDA and CDR2 is SQIVND (reference sequence). This clonotype was seen more than once but under ten times. What was amplified from RNA transcripts were TCR beta CDR3 regions. HTBI primers drove first-round RT-PCR of the TCR CDR3. From the multiplex PCR reads, TCRdb called clonotypes with MiXCR, one entry per CDR3 protein. This table has approximately 150,000 distinct CDR3 sequences, about 9.4% appearing once.

This rearrangement joins TRBV19 to TRBJ1-2; D perhaps matches TRBD1 (6 bases). This receptor was taken from a woman aged 18-29 years with Graves' hyperthyroidism that later progressed to Graves' ophthalmopathy. The specimen was blood. CDR3 loop: CASSIDLAQGGYYYGYTF. CDR3 bases: TGTGCCAGTAGTATAGACCTCGCACAGGGCGGCTACTACTATGGCTACACCTTC.